This T cell receptor (beta chain) is drawn from a study of radiotherapy plus CTLA-4 blockade in lung cancer. Germline V gives CDR1 SGHTA, CDR2 FQGNSA. This CDR3 spans 15 amino acids. V was clipped by 2 bases and J by 11 bases; unmatched bases: 10. The data were produced by immunoSEQ multiplex PCR, yet TCRdb's version contains in-frame clones alone and is incomplete. Among tens of thousands of clones, about 74% were seen once, and the ten largest hold around a tenth. This clone was seen just once. The TCR sequence derives from a human donor with non-small cell lung cancer who had stable disease on radiotherapy plus ipilimumab. V usage is TRBV7-2 and J usage is TRBJ1-5; TRBD1 matches at 9 bases. Sequencing was performed on peripheral blood, taken from a patient treated with radiotherapy plus ipilimumab. This CDR3 reads CASSLFHRGPQSQHF. CDR3 in DNA: TGTGCCAGCAGCTTATTCCACAGGGGGCCCCAGTCCCAGCATTTT.